This T cell receptor beta chain was captured by sequencing in a study of shared clonotypes between healthy human individuals. General study points: Among non-shared clonotypes, generation probabilities were lower than among those shared by all four donors. Sampling covered blood only; tissue repertoires likely differ. Naive subsets generally had larger estimated richness than memory subsets.

V shed 0 bases and J 7 bases; nucleotides not matched to a gene: 4. The germline gives CDR1 SGHAT, CDR2 FQDESV (reference sequence). The CDR3 has 16 amino acids. As to this clone: Its target is unknown.

Assay used: immunoSEQ multiplex PCR; TCRdb lists only in-frame clones, some missing. Here the sample spans around 1 million clones, 70% to 85% being singletons. The sequence was collected from a man aged 18 to 29 in good health. Sample: memory CD4+ T cells sorted from blood. Sample subset: CD45RA-negative fraction. This chain uses TRBV11-1 with TRBJ2-1; 12 bases map to TRBD2. The CDR3 loop reads CASSLAGLAGQNEQFF. The CDR3 region has the DNA TGTGCCAGCAGCTTAGCCGGACTAGCGGGACAGAATGAGCAGTTCTTC. The full variable domain, with the rest looked up from reference TRBV11-1 and TRBJ2-1, is EAEVAQSPRYKITEKSQAVAFWCDPISGHATLYWYRQILGQGPELLVQFQDESVVDDSQLPKDRFSAERLKGVDSTLKIQPAELGDSAMYLCASSLAGLAGQNEQFFGPGTRLTVL.